This T cell receptor beta chain was retrieved from a study of T cell responses to AZD1222 COVID-19 vaccine. General study findings and limits: Just a handful of AZD1222 recipients tested seropositive at baseline.

The assay was immunoSEQ multiplex PCR, and TCRdb's table has in-frame clones only and misses some. The sample consists of 110,000 or so clones, approximately 89% of them appearing once. Trimming pared 3 bases from V and 6 bases from J, leaving 11 bases between. The CDR3 contains 14 residues. The V gene's germline CDR1 is LNHDA and CDR2 SQIVND (reference sequence). For this clone: The antigen remains unidentified.

Specimen: peripheral blood, collected 28 days after the second AZD1222 dose. The sequence derives from an adult who received the AZD1222 COVID-19 vaccine. This chain uses TRBV19 with TRBJ2-2, with D possibly matching TRBD2 (5 bases). CDR3 loop: CASSIDGKAGELFF. The CDR3 DNA reads TGTGCCAGTAGTATCGACGGGAAGGCCGGGGAGCTGTTTTTT.